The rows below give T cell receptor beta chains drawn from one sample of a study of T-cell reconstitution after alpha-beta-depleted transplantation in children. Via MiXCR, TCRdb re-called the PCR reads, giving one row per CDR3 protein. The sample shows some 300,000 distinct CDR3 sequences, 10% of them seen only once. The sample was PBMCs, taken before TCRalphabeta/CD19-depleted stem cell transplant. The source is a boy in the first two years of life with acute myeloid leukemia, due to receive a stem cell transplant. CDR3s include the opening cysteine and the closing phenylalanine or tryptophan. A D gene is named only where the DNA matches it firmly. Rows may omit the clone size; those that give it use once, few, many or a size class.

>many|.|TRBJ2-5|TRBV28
CASIYQETQYF
TGTGCCAGCATCTACCAAGAGACCCAGTACTTC
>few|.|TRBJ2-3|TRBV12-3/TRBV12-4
CASRDVLLTDTQYF
TGTGCCAGCAGAGACGTGCTACTCACAGATACGCAGTATTTT
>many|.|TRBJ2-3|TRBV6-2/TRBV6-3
CASSYDRRLDTQYF
TGTGCCAGCAGTTACGACAGGCGTTTGGATACGCAGTATTTT
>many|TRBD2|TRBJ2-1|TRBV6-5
CASRHFLSGLAGGPRNEQFF
TGTGCCAGCAGGCATTTCCTGTCGGGACTAGCGGGAGGGCCCAGGAATGAGCAGTTCTTC
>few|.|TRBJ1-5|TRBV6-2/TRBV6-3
CASSYSEGSSNQPQHF
TGTGCCAGCAGTTACTCGGAGGGAAGTAGCAATCAGCCCCAGCATTTT
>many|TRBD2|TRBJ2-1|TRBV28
CASSLSSGASYNEQFF
TGTGCCAGCAGTTTATCAAGCGGGGCCTCCTACAATGAGCAGTTCTTC
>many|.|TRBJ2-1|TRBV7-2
CASSLALWDGSYYNEQFF
TGTGCCAGCAGCTTAGCCCTTTGGGACGGGAGTTACTACAATGAGCAGTTCTTC
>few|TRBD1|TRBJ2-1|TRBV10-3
CAISPGTGWNEQFF
TGTGCCATCAGCCCGGGGACAGGGTGGAATGAGCAGTTCTTC
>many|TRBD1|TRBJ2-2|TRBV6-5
CASSYSFLDRRTGELFF
TGTGCCAGCAGTTACTCGTTCCTGGACAGGAGGACCGGGGAGCTGTTTTTT
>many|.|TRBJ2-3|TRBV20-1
CSPGVSTDTQYF
TGCAGCCCGGGAGTGAGCACAGATACGCAGTATTTT
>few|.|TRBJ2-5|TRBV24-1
CATSDPRHGETQYF
TGTGCCACCAGTGATCCGCGACACGGGGAGACCCAGTACTTC
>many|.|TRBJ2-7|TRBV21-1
CASSKGDRSYEQYF
TGTGCCAGCAGCAAAGGGGACAGGTCCTACGAGCAGTACTTC
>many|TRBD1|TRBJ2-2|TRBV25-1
CASSNRDRGTGELFF
TGTGCCAGCAGTAACCGGGACAGGGGCACCGGGGAGCTGTTTTTT
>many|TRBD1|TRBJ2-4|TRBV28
CASSLWMDRGDIQYF
TGTGCCAGCAGTTTATGGATGGACAGGGGTGACATTCAGTACTTC
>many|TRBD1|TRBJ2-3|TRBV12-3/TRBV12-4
CASSTRDSEFTDTQYF
TGTGCCAGCAGTACCCGGGACAGTGAGTTCACAGATACGCAGTATTTT
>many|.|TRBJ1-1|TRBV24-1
CATSGPTNTEAFF
TGTGCCACCAGTGGGCCAACGAACACTGAAGCTTTCTTT
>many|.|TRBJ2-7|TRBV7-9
CASSLVREQYF
TGTGCCAGCAGCCTCGTCCGCGAGCAGTACTTC
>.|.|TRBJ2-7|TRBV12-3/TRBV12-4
CASSKQGGESYEQYF
TGTGCCAGCAGTAAACAGGGGGGGGAGTCCTACGAGCAGTACTTC
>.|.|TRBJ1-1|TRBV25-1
CASSSPEGWGTEAFF
TGTGCCAGCAGTTCTCCAGAGGGGTGGGGCACTGAAGCTTTCTTT
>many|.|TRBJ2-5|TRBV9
CASSVRPRETQYF
TGTGCCAGCAGCGTCCGTCCCCGGGAGACCCAGTACTTC
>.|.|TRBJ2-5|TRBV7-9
CASSQVAPQGQETQYF
TGTGCCAGCAGTCAAGTCGCCCCTCAGGGCCAAGAGACCCAGTACTTC
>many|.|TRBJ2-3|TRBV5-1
CASSFPGDTDTQYF
TGCGCCAGCAGCTTCCCAGGGGACACAGATACGCAGTATTTT
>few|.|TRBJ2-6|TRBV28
CASSFRQGIFSGANVLTF
TGTGCCAGCAGTTTTAGGCAGGGAATATTCTCTGGGGCCAACGTCCTGACTTTC
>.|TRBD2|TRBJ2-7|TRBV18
CASSPGIGGGPHEQYF
TGTGCCAGCTCACCGGGTATCGGGGGGGGGCCGCACGAGCAGTACTTC
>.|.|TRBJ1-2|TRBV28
CASSLGRGTGYTF
TGTGCCAGCAGTTTAGGGAGGGGTACGGGCTACACCTTC
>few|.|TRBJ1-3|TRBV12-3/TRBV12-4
CASSFKGNTIYF
TGTGCCAGCAGTTTTAAAGGAAACACCATATATTTT
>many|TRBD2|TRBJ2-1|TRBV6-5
CASSYSGTGGTNEQFF
TGTGCCAGCAGTTACTCTGGGACGGGAGGGACAAATGAGCAGTTCTTC
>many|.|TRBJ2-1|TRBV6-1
CASSPAGFSYNEQFF
TGTGCCAGCAGTCCCGCAGGTTTTTCCTACAATGAGCAGTTCTTC
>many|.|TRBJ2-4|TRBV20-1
CSAKNGGRQNIQYF
TGCAGTGCTAAAAATGGGGGAAGGCAAAACATTCAGTACTTC
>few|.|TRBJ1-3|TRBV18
CASSPRLPSSGNTIYF
TGTGCCAGCTCACCCAGACTCCCAAGCTCTGGAAACACCATATATTTT
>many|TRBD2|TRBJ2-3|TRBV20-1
CSARDIAGEPDTQYF
TGCAGTGCTAGAGATATAGCGGGAGAGCCAGATACGCAGTATTTT
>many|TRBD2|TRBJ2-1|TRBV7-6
CASSLKSPPGGPKDEQFF
TGTGCCAGCAGCTTAAAGTCTCCCCCGGGGGGGCCTAAGGATGAGCAGTTCTTC
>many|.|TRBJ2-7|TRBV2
CASRWGYEQYF
TGTGCCAGCAGGTGGGGCTACGAGCAGTACTTC